The 31 T cell receptor beta chains below all came from one sample that was sequenced in a study of shared clonotypes between healthy human individuals. Positive CCR7 selection of CD45RO-negative cells yielded the naive CD8 cells, and terminally differentiated effector memory CD45RA+ cells were excluded. Assay: immunoSEQ multiplex PCR; the TCRdb copy retains only in-frame clones and omits some. The sample gives about 2.1 million clones, 80% to 95% of which show up once; approximately 1.6% is in the top ten. Input material: naive CD8+ T cells from PBMCs. The receptors derive from a young man in good health. Some clones in this sample may be carry-over from other donors' samples.

V usage is TRBV5-4 and J usage is TRBJ1-2, with no clear D. Germline-derived CDR1 and CDR2 are SGHNT and YYREEE (reference sequence). The V end was cut by 4 bases, the J end by 4 bases, with 14 bases between. The CDR3 has 14 amino acids. Here the CDR3 DNA reads TGTGCCAGCAGCCAGGACGGTCCCTTCTATGGCTACACCTTC. Protein: CASSQDGPFYGYTF. The entire variable domain, with the rest obtained from reference TRBV5-4 and TRBJ1-2, is as follows: ETGVTQSPTHLIKTRGQQVTLRCSSQSGHNTVSWYQQALGQGPQFIFQYYREEENGRGNFPPRFSGLQFPNYSSELNVNALELDDSALYLCASSQDGPFYGYTFGSGTRLTVV.

The chain joins TRBV21-1 to TRBJ1-2; no check of the table's D call, TRBD1, against the DNA was made. TRBV21-1 is designated a pseudogene. The CDR3 has 17 residues. This CDR3 reads CASTPTGDRGRLYGYTF. DNA of the CDR3: TGTGCCAGCACCCCGACGGGGGACAGGGGCCGCCTCTATGGCTACACCTTC.

This rearrangement joins TRBV11-2 to TRBJ2-5, with TRBD2 identical over 9 bases. Trimming cost V 4 bases and J 0 bases; bases outside gene matches: 6. This CDR3 is built from 16 residues. Germline assignment: CDR1 SGHAT and CDR2 FQNNGV. The CDR3 reads CASSSRLAEYQETQYF. CDR3 DNA: TGTGCCAGCAGCTCCCGACTAGCGGAGTACCAAGAGACCCAGTACTTC.

This rearrangement joins TRBV11-2 to TRBJ2-7; D ambiguous. Trimming pared 4 bases from V and 5 bases from J, leaving 9 bases between. This CDR3 region has 12 residues. Germline CDR1 is SGHAT and CDR2 is FQNNGV. This CDR3 reads CASSSYPDEQYF. CDR3 nucleotide sequence: TGTGCCAGCAGCTCCTACCCGGACGAGCAGTACTTC.

The chain joins TRBV27 to TRBJ2-7; TRBD1 aligns across 7 bases. This CDR3 is built from 14 residues. The J segment lost 2 bases and the V segment lost 7 bases, leaving 8 bases of the junction unmatched. Germline CDR1 is MNHEY and CDR2 is SMNVEV (reference sequence). The DNA for the CDR3 is TGTGCCAGCAAACTGACAGGGCTTACCTACGAGCAGTACTTC. Its translation is CASKLTGLTYEQYF.

The V call is TRBV4-1, the J call TRBJ1-1; tentatively, D is TRBD1 (6 bases). Trimming left V 4 bases short and J 4 bases short, with 10 bases between. CDR1 is MGHRA and CDR2 is YSYEKL in the germline V gene. CDR3 length equals 13 residues. The CDR3 spells CASSPQGFTEAFF. The CDR3 region has the DNA TGCGCCAGCAGCCCACAGGGATTCACTGAAGCTTTCTTT.

The chain uses TRBV27 and TRBJ2-7; D might be TRBD2 (5 bases). Germline V gene sequence: CDR1 MNHEY, CDR2 SMNVEV (reference sequence). V shed 8 bases and J shed 3 bases, with 11 bases lying between them. The CDR3 has 12 amino acids. The CDR3 is CASGFRGYEQYF. The CDR3 nucleotides read TGTGCCAGCGGCTTTCGGGGCTACGAGCAGTACTTC.

The V call is TRBV5-4, the J call TRBJ2-7; TRBD1 agrees at 11 bases. The germline CDR1 and CDR2 sequences are SGHNT and YYREEE (reference sequence). The CDR3 runs to 17 residues. V shed 4 bases, J shed 0 bases, and the junction held 9 bases outside the gene matches. CDR3 in amino acids: CASSRGQGALSSYEQYF. DNA for the CDR3: TGTGCCAGCAGCCGCGGACAGGGGGCCTTAAGCTCCTACGAGCAGTACTTC.

The chain carries TRBV7-2 and TRBJ2-7; 7 nucleotides line up with TRBD2. The CDR3 totals 14 residues. Trimming took 0 bases from V and 6 from J; bases not matched to a gene: 5. Germline lookup yields CDR1 SGHTA and CDR2 FQGNSA. DNA for the CDR3: TGTGCCAGCAGCTTAGCGGGAGGGCCCCTCGAGCAGTACTTC. The encoded protein is CASSLAGGPLEQYF.

The rearrangement links TRBV28 to TRBJ2-1, with 8 nucleotides matching TRBD1. Germline V gene lookup returns CDR1 MDHEN and CDR2 SYDVKM. After removal of 5 bases from V and 2 bases from J, the junction contained 8 bases not matched to a gene. CDR3 length: 16 amino acids. DNA for the CDR3: TGTGCCAGCAGTCCGGGACAGGATTGGGCCTACAATGAGCAGTTCTTC. Its protein is CASSPGQDWAYNEQFF.

The rearrangement joins TRBV9 to TRBJ2-1; no clear D. Germline CDR1 and CDR2: SGDLS and YYNGEE. V shed 1 base and J shed 5 bases, with 7 bases lying between them. This CDR3 contains 13 residues. The CDR3 reads CASSVLENNEQFF. The CDR3 nucleotides are TGTGCCAGCAGCGTATTGGAGAACAATGAGCAGTTCTTC. The full variable domain, rest sourced from reference TRBV9 and TRBJ2-1, is DSGVTQTPKHLITATGQRVTLRCSPRSGDLSVYWYQQSLDQGLQFLIQYYNGEERAKGNILERFSAQQFPDLHSELNLSSLELGDSALYFCASSVLENNEQFFGPGTRLTVL.

This rearrangement joins TRBV11-2 to TRBJ2-7; weak D call: TRBD2 (6 bases). CDR1 and CDR2 from the germline V gene are SGHAT and FQNNGV. V was cut by 1 base and J by 0 bases, with 19 bases left in between. This CDR3 is built from 18 residues. The chain's CDR3 is CASSLGGVAGPSSYEQYF. The DNA of the CDR3 is TGTGCCAGCAGCTTAGGCGGGGTTGCGGGTCCTTCCTCCTACGAGCAGTACTTC.

V and J are TRBV28 and TRBJ2-7, with 10 nucleotides matching TRBD1. Germline values: CDR1 MDHEN, CDR2 SYDVKM. V trimming: 4 bases; J trimming: 2 bases; junction bases outside the gene matches: 14. CDR3 length: 18 amino acids. The CDR3 protein is CASSSPNARDRGPYEQYF. CDR3 coding DNA: TGTGCCAGCAGTTCCCCCAACGCCCGGGACAGGGGACCCTACGAGCAGTACTTC.

This sequence joins TRBV15 and TRBJ1-4, with TRBD1 matching 7 bases. This CDR3 is 15 amino acids long. Germline CDR1 and CDR2: LNHNV and YYDKDF (reference sequence). V dropped 2 bases and J dropped 2; count of bases not matched to a gene: 2. CDR3 DNA sequence: TGTGCCACCAGCAGACAGACAGGGACTAATGAAAAACTGTTTTTT. It specifies CATSRQTGTNEKLFF.

The chain couples TRBV4-3 to TRBJ1-3; D perhaps matches TRBD1 (6 bases). Per the germline V gene, CDR1 is LGHNA and CDR2 is YSLEER. This CDR3 has 14 amino acids. Trimming removed 4 bases from V and 7 bases from J, with 14 bases in between. CDR3 in DNA: TGCGCCAGCAGCCCTGACAGGCTTCGTAACACCATATATTTT. Translated, it gives CASSPDRLRNTIYF.

The rearrangement joins TRBV14 to TRBJ2-7, with D possibly being TRBD2 (5 bases). CDR3 length equals 15 residues. Trimming took off 3 bases at V and 6 bases at J, with 18 bases between the two ends. Germline values: CDR1 SGHDN, CDR2 FVKESK. For the CDR3, the DNA is TGTGCCAGCAGCCACGATACTAGAAGGCAAGGCGAGCAGTACTTC. The encoded protein is CASSHDTRRQGEQYF.

This clone was seen just once. J is TRBJ2-1 and V is TRBV7-9; D might be TRBD2 (6 bases). In germline, CDR1 is SEHNR, CDR2 FQNEAQ (reference sequence). V lost 2 bases, J lost 9 bases, and 20 bases lay in between. The CDR3 loop spans 16 amino acids. In DNA, the CDR3 is TGTGCCAGCAGCTTAAGTGGGGGACTGGGGCGTACTGAGCAGTTCTTC. Translation: CASSLSGGLGRTEQFF.

The CDR3 sequence: CASSRTGLGGTNEKLFF. Written as DNA, the CDR3 is TGTGCCAGCAGTAGGACAGGGTTAGGTGGAACTAATGAAAAACTGTTTTTT. V gene TRBV27 combines with J gene TRBJ1-4; 8 nucleotides match TRBD1. Germline V lookup: CDR1 MNHEY, CDR2 SMNVEV (reference sequence). This CDR3 region has 17 residues. The J segment lost 1 base and the V segment lost 5 bases, leaving 9 bases of the junction unmatched.

The rearrangement joins TRBV5-1 to TRBJ1-1; 9 bases align to TRBD1. After removal of 2 bases from V and 0 bases from J, the junction contained 8 bases not matched to a gene. The CDR3 length is 17 residues. Germline V lookup: CDR1 SGHRS, CDR2 YFSETQ. CDR3 amino acids: CASSLQGARSMNTEAFF. CDR3 in DNA: TGCGCCAGCAGCTTACAGGGGGCTCGATCGATGAACACTGAAGCTTTCTTT.

The chain combines TRBV28 with TRBJ2-1; the D gene is possibly TRBD2 (5 bases). V was clipped by 2 bases and J by 4 bases, with 12 bases between them. The CDR3 contains 15 residues. Germline CDR1 reads MDHEN; CDR2 reads SYDVKM. CDR3 nucleotide sequence: TGTGCCAGCAGTTTAGACCCGGGATCGTACAATGAGCAGTTCTTC. It translates to CASSLDPGSYNEQFF.

The rearrangement joins TRBV28 to TRBJ2-2, with 14 bases aligning to TRBD2. Germline V gene data show CDR1 as MDHEN and CDR2 as SYDVKM. Trimming cost V 5 bases and J 3 bases; bases outside gene matches: 11. CDR3 length: 19 residues. CDR3 coding DNA: TGTGCCAGCAGTATGGGACTAGCGGGAGTTATTCGGGACACCGGGGAGCTGTTTTTT. Protein product: CASSMGLAGVIRDTGELFF.

This chain uses TRBV7-9 with TRBJ2-5; 7 bases align to TRBD1. After removal of 6 bases from V and 3 bases from J, the junction contained 7 bases not matched to a gene. The CDR3 consists of 14 residues. Germline V gene lookup returns CDR1 SEHNR and CDR2 FQNEAQ (reference sequence). CDR3 region: CASSAPGTEETQYF. The CDR3 nucleotides read TGTGCCAGCAGTGCCCCCGGGACAGAAGAGACCCAGTACTTC.

The chain carries TRBV28 and TRBJ1-5; D unclear. V gave up 5 bases and J gave up 0 bases, with 17 bases separating them. The CDR3 runs to 17 residues. Per the germline V gene, CDR1 is MDHEN and CDR2 is SYDVKM. CDR3: CASSPHLQWDSNQPQHF. CDR3 nucleotide sequence: TGTGCCAGCAGTCCCCATTTGCAGTGGGATAGCAATCAGCCCCAGCATTTT. The full variable domain, rest sourced from reference TRBV28 and TRBJ1-5, is DVKVTQSSRYLVKRTGEKVFLECVQDMDHENMFWYRQDPGLGLRLIYFSYDVKMKEKGDIPEGYSVSREKKERFSLILESASTNQTSMYLCASSPHLQWDSNQPQHFGDGTRLSIL.

The chain recombines TRBV5-8 with TRBJ1-2; D is perhaps TRBD1 (6 bases). Germline CDR1 SGHTS, CDR2 YDEGEE. The CDR3 totals 14 residues. The germline V and J ends were trimmed by 5 bases and 5 bases, with 16 bases remaining between them. DNA of the CDR3: TGTGCCAGCAGTTTCAGGGGTACTGGGTATGGCTACACCTTC. Amino acids: CASSFRGTGYGYTF.

J is TRBJ1-1 and V is TRBV5-4; D is undetermined. V lost 4 bases, J lost 4 bases, and 8 bases lay in between. The germline CDR1 and CDR2 sequences are SGHNT and YYREEE (reference sequence). The CDR3 covers 12 residues. The CDR3 coding sequence is TGTGCCAGCAGCATCATTCCCACTGAAGCTTTCTTT. Translation gives CASSIIPTEAFF.

The rearrangement uses TRBV10-2 and TRBJ2-2; no firm D call. The CDR3 totals 11 residues. V lost 6 bases and J 7 bases, leaving 6 bases between the germline ends. Looked up from germline, CDR1 is WSHSY and CDR2 is SAAADI. The CDR3 protein is CASSAGGELFF. DNA for the CDR3: TGCGCCAGCAGCGCCGGCGGGGAGCTGTTTTTT.

The chain carries TRBV4-3 and TRBJ2-3; 9 positions match TRBD2. Germline V gene lookup returns CDR1 LGHNA and CDR2 YSLEER. CDR3 length: 15 residues. V lost 4 bases and J lost 2; bases outside the gene matches: 4. Here the CDR3 reads CASSPRLADTDTQYF. The CDR3 nucleotides are TGCGCCAGCAGCCCGAGACTAGCGGACACAGATACGCAGTATTTT.

This chain joins TRBV12-5 and TRBJ2-3, with D unclear. The V end lost 2 bases, the J end lost 0 bases, and 21 bases lay between the germline ends. Germline assignment: CDR1 LGHNT and CDR2 FRNRAP. The length of the CDR3 is 19 residues. Here the CDR3 reads CASGLMTNPQVPSTDTQYF. In DNA, the CDR3 is TGTGCTAGTGGTTTGATGACCAATCCTCAGGTTCCCAGCACAGATACGCAGTATTTT.

The V gene is TRBV4-2, the J gene TRBJ2-1, with 10 bases that match TRBD2. Losses at the gene ends were 2 bases for V and 4 bases for J; bases not matched to a gene: 5. The CDR3 extends over 16 amino acids. Germline values: CDR1 LGHNA, CDR2 YNFKEQ. In nucleotides, the CDR3 is TGTGCCAGCAGCCAACGTAGCGGGAGGATGTACAATGAGCAGTTCTTC. Translation gives CASSQRSGRMYNEQFF.

The count of this clone is one. The rearrangement joins TRBV29-1 to TRBJ2-2; TRBD2 agrees at 13 bases. The CDR3 is 15 residues long. V was pared by 6 bases and J by 6 bases, with 7 bases of the junction left unmatched. Looked up from germline, CDR1 is SQVTM and CDR2 is ANQGSEA. CDR3 DNA: TGCAGCGTAGTTGGACTAGCGGGAGCGGCCGGGGAGCTGTTTTTT. This translates into CSVVGLAGAAGELFF.

On this clone: At the DNA level, this CDR3 is encoded by other sequences in the same sample as well. The chain employs TRBV11-2 and TRBJ2-7; D is ambiguous. V lost 1 base to trimming and J lost 1 base, with 5 bases between them. The germline V gene encodes CDR1 SGHAT and CDR2 FQNNGV. The CDR3 is 13 amino acids. CDR3 in DNA: TGTGCCAGCAGCTTAGGGGTATCCTACGAGCAGTACTTC. Encoded protein: CASSLGVSYEQYF.